This T cell receptor (beta chain) was obtained from a study of cytotoxic CD8 clonotypes in ibrutinib-treated CLL. In the study overall: Median treatment time before response sampling was eleven to twelve months, range 6 to 36. Mean values per sample were around 270,000 productive templates and 94,082 productive rearrangements.

Some clones are missing from TCRdb's copy, which holds only in-frame ones; the method was immunoSEQ multiplex PCR. The top ten hold over 6.5% of the sample, which has hundreds of thousands of clones, more than 65% seen once. A few counts support this clone. CDR1 is SEHNR, CDR2 FQNEAQ, per germline (reference sequence). The CDR3 contains 11 residues. V shed 10 bases, J shed 8 bases, and the junction held 6 bases outside the gene matches. V and J are TRBV7-9 and TRBJ1-2, with TRBD1 identical over 8 bases. Specimen: PBMCs, collected before ibrutinib treatment. The origin of this receptor is a human donor with chronic lymphocytic leukemia. The CDR3 DNA reads TGTGCCACCAGGACAGGGATGGGCTACACCTTC. Translated, it gives CATRTGMGYTF.